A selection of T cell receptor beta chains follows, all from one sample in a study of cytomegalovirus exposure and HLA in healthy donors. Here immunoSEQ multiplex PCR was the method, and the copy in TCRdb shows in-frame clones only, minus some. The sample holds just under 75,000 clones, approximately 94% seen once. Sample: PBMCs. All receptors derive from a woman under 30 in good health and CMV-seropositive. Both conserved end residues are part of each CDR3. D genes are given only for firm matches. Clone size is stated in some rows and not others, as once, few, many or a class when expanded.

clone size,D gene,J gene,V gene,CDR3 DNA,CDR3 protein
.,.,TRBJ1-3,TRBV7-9,TGTGCCAGCAGCTCAAACACACAGGTCTCTGGAAACACCATATATTTT,CASSSNTQVSGNTIYF
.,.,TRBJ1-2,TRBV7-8,TGTGCCAGCAGTGTAGTCGCAGGGGTCTATGGCTACACCTTC,CASSVVAGVYGYTF
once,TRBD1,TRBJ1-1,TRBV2,TGTGCCAGCAGGGAACGTCAGGGGGAGAACACTGAAGCTTTCTTT,CASRERQGENTEAFF
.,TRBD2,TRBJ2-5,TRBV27,TGTGCCAGCAGTTTCGTCGCCGTAGCGGGAGTTCGACAAGAGACCCAGTACTTC,CASSFVAVAGVRQETQYF
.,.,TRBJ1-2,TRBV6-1,TGTGCCAGCGGTAAGACAGGCTATGGCTACACCTTC,CASGKTGYGYTF
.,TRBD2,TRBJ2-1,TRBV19,TGTGCCAGTAGTCACCCAAGTCAAACGGGGGGGGTCAATGAGCAGTTCTTC,CASSHPSQTGGVNEQFF
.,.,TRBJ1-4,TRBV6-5,TGTGCCAGCAGTTACTCGCAGGGAATGGCGGAAAAACTGTTTTTT,CASSYSQGMAEKLFF
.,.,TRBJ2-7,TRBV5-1,TGCGCCAGCAGCTTAACAGTCCCCGGCTCCTACGAGCAGTACTTC,CASSLTVPGSYEQYF
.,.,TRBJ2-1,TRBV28,TGTGCCAGCAGCCCCAGGGGCGCTTCCTACAATGAGCAGTTCTTC,CASSPRGASYNEQFF
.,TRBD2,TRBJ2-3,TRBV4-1,TGCGCCAGCAGCCAAGTGGCGGGAGTAGATACGCAGTATTTT,CASSQVAGVDTQYF
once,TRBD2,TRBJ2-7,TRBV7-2,TGTGCCAGCAGCCCCGGGACTAGCGGGGGGCTCTGGTACTTC,CASSPGTSGGLWYF
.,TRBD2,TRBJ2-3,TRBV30,TGTGCCTCGACTAGCGGCTACACAGATACGCAGTATTTT,CASTSGYTDTQYF
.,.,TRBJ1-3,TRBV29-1,TGCAGCGTTGGACAAACTGGAAACACCATATATTTT,CSVGQTGNTIYF
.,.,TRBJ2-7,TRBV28,TGTGCCAGCAGTTTAGTAGGTTCTAGCTCCTACGAGCAGTACTTC,CASSLVGSSSYEQYF
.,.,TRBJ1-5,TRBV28,TGTGCCAGCAGTCTTGGTCGGCGGAGTTTTGGGTACAATCAGCCCCAGCATTTT,CASSLGRRSFGYNQPQHF
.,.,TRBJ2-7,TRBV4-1,TGCGCCAGCAGCCAAGTGACTAGCTCCTACGAGCAGTACTTC,CASSQVTSSYEQYF
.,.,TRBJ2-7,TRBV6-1,TGTGCCGCACAGTTGTCCTACGAGCAGTACTTC,CAAQLSYEQYF
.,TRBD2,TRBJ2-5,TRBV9,TGTGCCAGCAGCGCGACTAGCGGGGGGAAGACCCAGTACTTC,CASSATSGGKTQYF
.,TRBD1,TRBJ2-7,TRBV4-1,TGCGCCAGCAGCCTCGGGACAGGGCTTTCGGGGGAGCAGTACTTC,CASSLGTGLSGEQYF
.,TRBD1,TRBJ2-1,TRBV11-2,TGTGCCAGCAGCCTCCCTGAACAGGGGGCTTACAATGAGCAGTTCTTC,CASSLPEQGAYNEQFF
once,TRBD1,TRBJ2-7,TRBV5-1,TGCGCCAGCAGCTTGGGACAGGGGGGCTACGAGCAGTACTTC,CASSLGQGGYEQYF
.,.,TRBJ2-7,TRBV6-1,TGTGCCAGCAGACAAACGACTGTAGGGGCCTACGAGCAGTACTTC,CASRQTTVGAYEQYF
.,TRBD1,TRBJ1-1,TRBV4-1,TGCGCCAGCAGCTGGCCGGGACAGGGAGACACTGAAGCTTTCTTT,CASSWPGQGDTEAFF
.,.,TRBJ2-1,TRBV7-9,TGTGCCAGCAGCCCCCCCGGGAATGAGCAGTTCTTC,CASSPPGNEQFF
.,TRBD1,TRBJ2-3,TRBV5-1,TGCGCCAGCAGCGCCGGGACAGGGAACACAGATACGCAGTATTTT,CASSAGTGNTDTQYF
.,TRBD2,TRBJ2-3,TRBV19,TGTGCCAGTAGTATTTCCGGGCGGGGGGTAGGTGATACGCAGTATTTT,CASSISGRGVGDTQYF
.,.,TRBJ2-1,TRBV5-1,TGCGCCAGCAGCCCGAGGTACAATGAGCAGTTCTTC,CASSPRYNEQFF
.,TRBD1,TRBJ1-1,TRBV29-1,TGCAGCGTAGTTTTGGACAGGCAACCTGAAGCTTTCTTT,CSVVLDRQPEAFF
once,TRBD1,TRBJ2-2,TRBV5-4,TGTGCCAGCAGCTTTGGGACAGGGGGCATCGGGGAGCTGTTTTTT,CASSFGTGGIGELFF
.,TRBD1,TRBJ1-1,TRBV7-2,TGTGCCAGCAGCGGACATCCCACAGGGGCTCTGAACACTGAAGCTTTCTTT,CASSGHPTGALNTEAFF
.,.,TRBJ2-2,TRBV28,TGTGCCAGCAGTTTGAGCACCGGGGAGCTGTTTTTT,CASSLSTGELFF
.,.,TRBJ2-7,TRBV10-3,TGTGCCATCAGTGAAGTTCAGGGCTACGAGCAGTACTTC,CAISEVQGYEQYF
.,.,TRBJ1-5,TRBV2,TGTGCCAGCAGGAGTGAGGGTGGTAGGGGCAATCAGCCCCAGCATTTT,CASRSEGGRGNQPQHF
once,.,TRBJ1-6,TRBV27,TGTGCCAGCAGTTTATCGCAGGGCTCACCCCTCCACTTT,CASSLSQGSPLHF
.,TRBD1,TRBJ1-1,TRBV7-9,TGTGCCAGCAGCCCCCGGACAGGGGCAATCGACACTGAAGCTTTCTTT,CASSPRTGAIDTEAFF
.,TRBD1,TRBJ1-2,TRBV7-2,TGTGCCAGCAGCTTAGCCGGGACAGGGACCCCCAGGACCTTC,CASSLAGTGTPRTF
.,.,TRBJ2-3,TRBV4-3,TGCGCCAGCAGCCAAGAATTGGCGGATGGCGGCCCCACAGATACGCAGTATTTT,CASSQELADGGPTDTQYF
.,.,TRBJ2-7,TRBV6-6,TGTGCCAGCAGCCGATCGGACAGCCACGAGCAGTACTTC,CASSRSDSHEQYF
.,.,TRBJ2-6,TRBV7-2,TGTGCCAGCAGCTTTGGGACAGGGGCCAACGTCCTGACTTTC,CASSFGTGANVLTF
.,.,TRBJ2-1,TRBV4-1,TGCGCCAGCAGCCAAGATTTGAGCGTTACCTACAATGAGCAGTTCTTC,CASSQDLSVTYNEQFF
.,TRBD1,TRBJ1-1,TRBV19,TGTGCCAGTAGGGGCCCCCGGGACAGGGGATTGAACACTGAAGCTTTCTTT,CASRGPRDRGLNTEAFF
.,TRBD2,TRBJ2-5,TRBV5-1,TGCGCCAGCAGCCAGGGACTAGCGGGGGGCCGGGCCGGAGAGACCCAGTACTTC,CASSQGLAGGRAGETQYF
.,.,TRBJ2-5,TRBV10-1,TGCGCCAGCAGTGAGTTTCAGGGGCGAGAGACCCAGTACTTC,CASSEFQGRETQYF
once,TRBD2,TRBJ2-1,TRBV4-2,TGTGCCAGCAGCCAAGATCTTAGGACTAGCGGGGGTTACAATGAGCAGTTCTTC,CASSQDLRTSGGYNEQFF
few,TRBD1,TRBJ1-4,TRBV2,TGTGCCAGCACCGGACAGGGCGGGACTAATGAAAAACTGTTTTTT,CASTGQGGTNEKLFF
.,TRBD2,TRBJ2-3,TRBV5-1,TGCGCCAGCAGCTTGGATGCTAGCGGGGGCACAGATACGCAGTATTTT,CASSLDASGGTDTQYF
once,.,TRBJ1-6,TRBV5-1,TGCGCCAGCAGACAAGCAGGGGTTTCCGATAATTCACCCCTCCACTTT,CASRQAGVSDNSPLHF
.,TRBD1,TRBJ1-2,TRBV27,TGTGCCAGCAGTCGGGACAGGGGGTTGGACCCTAACTATGGCTACACCTTC,CASSRDRGLDPNYGYTF
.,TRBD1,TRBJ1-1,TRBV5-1,TGCGCCAGCAGCTTGACTCAGGGGGCAGAGACTGAAGCTTTCTTT,CASSLTQGAETEAFF